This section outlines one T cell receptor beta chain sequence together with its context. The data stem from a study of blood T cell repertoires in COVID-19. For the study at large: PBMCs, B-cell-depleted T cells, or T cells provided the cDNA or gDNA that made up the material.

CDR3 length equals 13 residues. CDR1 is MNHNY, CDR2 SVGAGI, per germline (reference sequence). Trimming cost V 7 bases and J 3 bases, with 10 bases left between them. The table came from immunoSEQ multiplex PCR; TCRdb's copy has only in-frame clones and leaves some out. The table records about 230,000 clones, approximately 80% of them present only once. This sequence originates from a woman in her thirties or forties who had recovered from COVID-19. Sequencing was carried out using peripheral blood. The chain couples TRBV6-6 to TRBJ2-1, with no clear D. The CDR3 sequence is CASNGASYNEQFF. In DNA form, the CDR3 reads TGTGCCAGCAACGGAGCGAGCTACAATGAGCAGTTCTTC.